What follows is one TCR beta chain and its context. Antigen: not known. These data originate in a study of T cells expressing NK-cell markers. Per the germline V gene, CDR1 is LGHNT and CDR2 is FRNRAP. The CDR3 loop spans 12 amino acids. TCRdb reprocessed the 5' RACE reads and reports one entry per CDR3 protein, with no DNA. The sample has approximately 420,000 distinct CDR3 sequences; the top ten hold over 8.5%. Regarding the study as a whole: There were several donors in whom these clonotypes also led the CD3+CD56-NKG2C+ fraction.

This TCR came from a woman between 45 and 65 years old in good health. The sample was blood T cells: a sorted CD56 or NKG2C T cell subset, CD4+ or CD8+ T cells, or bulk PBMC T cells (not recorded which). The chain employs TRBV12-5 and TRBJ1-2; TCRdb's assignment of TRBD1 cannot be checked, as there is no DNA. The CDR3 here is CASGYQGRGYTF.